The 10 T cell receptor beta chains listed next were all sequenced from one sample in a study of vaccination effects on CD4 cells after COVID-19. The protocol was immunoSEQ multiplex PCR, while the TCRdb copy is restricted to in-frame clones and leaves out a portion. The data hold 31,000 or so clones, with approximately 70% observed a single time. The antigens these receptors bind are not known. Investigators separated out CD4+ T cells once 10 days of culture had passed. Sequenced here: CD4+ T cells from PBMCs cultured without peptide, sampled before COVID-19 vaccination. The receptor source for this set is a human donor who received a COVID-19 vaccine.

By frequency in the sample, this clone is medium-sized. The chain carries TRBV2 and TRBJ1-3; a weak D match, TRBD1 (6 bases). The germline V and J ends were trimmed by 6 bases and 4 bases, with 10 bases remaining between them. Germline CDR1 and CDR2: SNHLY and FYNNEI. This CDR3 has 13 amino acids. CDR3 loop: CASSPDRGNTIYF. In DNA, the CDR3 is TGTGCCAGCAGCCCAGACAGGGGAAACACCATATATTTT.

The chain uses TRBV29-1 and TRBJ2-4, with a weak D call TRBD1 (6 bases). The CDR3 consists of 15 residues. In germline, CDR1 is SQVTM, CDR2 ANQGSEA. The V and J ends lost 5 bases and 2 bases respectively, with 16 bases between them. The CDR3 protein is CSVLGPGVPKNIQYF. CDR3 nucleotide sequence: TGCAGCGTTTTAGGGCCAGGGGTGCCCAAAAACATTCAGTACTTC. The full variable domain, in which reference TRBV29-1 and TRBJ2-4 provide the parts outside the CDR3, is SAVISQKPSRDICQRGTSLTIQCQVDSQVTMMFWYRQQPGQSLTLIATANQGSEATYESGFVIDKFPISRPNLTFSTLTVSNMSPEDSSIYLCSVLGPGVPKNIQYFGAGTRLSVL.

The chain uses TRBV5-1 and TRBJ1-4, with 7 bases identical to TRBD1. V was clipped by 4 bases and J by 3 bases; unmatched bases: 3. The CDR3 has 14 amino acids. From germline, CDR1 is SGHRS and CDR2 YFSETQ. The CDR3 coding sequence is TGCGCCAGCAGCACCGGGACAGCTAATGAAAAACTGTTTTTT. This sequence encodes CASSTGTANEKLFF.

The gene calls are TRBV30 and TRBJ2-7; 11 bases line up with TRBD1. CDR3 length equals 16 residues. CDR1 and CDR2 (germline): GTSNPN, SVGIG (reference sequence). J gave up 3 bases and V 5 bases, and 12 bases lay outside the gene matches. CDR3 region: CAWAGTGGSLVYEQYF. The CDR3 DNA sequence: TGTGCCTGGGCCGGGACAGGGGGTTCCCTAGTCTACGAGCAGTACTTC.

The rearrangement links TRBV5-1 to TRBJ1-1; tentative D call: TRBD1 (5 bases). V lost 4 bases and J lost 2, with 15 bases in between. The germline gives CDR1 SGHRS, CDR2 YFSETQ. The CDR3 is made up of 15 amino acids. The CDR3 spells CASSLSQRGNTEAFF. The CDR3 DNA sequence: TGCGCCAGCAGCCTATCCCAAAGGGGAAACACTGAAGCTTTCTTT.

This clone is a singleton in its sample. The chain is built from TRBV6-2 or TRBV6-3 and TRBJ2-7; TRBD2 matches 8 bases. V gave up 4 bases and J gave up 9 bases; unmatched junction bases: 8. The CDR3 runs to 13 residues. Per the germline V gene, CDR1 is MNHEY and CDR2 is SVGEGT. The CDR3 region has the DNA TGTGCCAGCAGTTCGGTGCGGGAGGTTCGGCAGTACTTC. It yields the protein CASSSVREVRQYF.

The chain is built from TRBV19 and TRBJ2-7; TRBD2 might be the D (5 bases). This CDR3 has 14 residues. V was clipped by 6 bases and J by 1 base, with 13 bases between them. The germline V gene encodes CDR1 LNHDA and CDR2 SQIVND (reference sequence). The CDR3 protein is CASRGGGMSYEQYF. DNA for the CDR3: TGTGCCAGTAGAGGCGGAGGTATGTCCTACGAGCAGTACTTC.

The chain joins TRBV5-4 to TRBJ2-2; TRBD2 aligns across 9 bases. Germline CDR1 SGHNT, CDR2 YYREEE (reference sequence). This CDR3 comprises 15 residues. Trimming removed 4 bases from V and 10 bases from J; junction bases left unmatched: 11. In nucleotides, the CDR3 is TGTGCCAGCAGCCTCGCGGGGGGGCCTTATGAGGAGCTGTTTTTT. It encodes CASSLAGGPYEELFF.

V and J are TRBV2 and TRBJ2-7; no clear D gene. Germline CDR1 SNHLY, CDR2 FYNNEI. CDR3 length: 13 amino acids. Trimming took off 10 bases at V and 4 bases at J, with 17 bases between the two ends. CDR3 loop: CAMSIPPGYEQYF. CDR3 nucleotide sequence: TGTGCCATGAGTATCCCCCCCGGGTACGAGCAGTACTTC. Full variable domain (missing parts from reference TRBV2 and TRBJ2-7): EPEVTQTPSHQVTQMGQEVILRCVPISNHLYFYWYRQILGQKVEFLVSFYNNEISEKSEIFDDQFSVERPDGSNFTLKIRSTKLEDSAMYFCAMSIPPGYEQYFGPGTRLTVT.

V and J are TRBV23-1 and TRBJ2-5; 8 bases map to TRBD1. TRBV23-1 is reported as an ORF; its role is uncertain. Germline trimming cut 4 bases from V and 2 bases from J; bases unmatched to any gene: 6. This CDR3 spans 15 amino acids. The CDR3 loop reads CASSPPRGLQETQYF. DNA of the CDR3: TGCGCCAGCAGTCCGCCCAGGGGGCTTCAAGAGACCCAGTACTTC.